The rows below give T cell receptor beta chains drawn from one sample of a study of blood T cell repertoires in COVID-19. Sequencing was performed with immunoSEQ multiplex PCR; in TCRdb, only in-frame clones are kept and a portion is missing. The profile covers about 75,000 clones, with about 88% appearing a single time and approximately 9.7% taken by the ten largest. Sequencing used peripheral blood. These TCRs come from a human donor in a cohort sampled during active COVID-19. The CDR3 runs from the conserved cysteine through the conserved F or W. The D gene is left open where the match is weak. Clone size appears in some rows only: once, few, many, or a class for an expanded clone.

D	size	V	J	DNA	CDR3
-	-	TRBV2	TRBJ2-5	TGTGCCAGCAATACACCGGGGGTTCAAGAGACCCAGTACTTC	CASNTPGVQETQYF
TRBD1	-	TRBV27	TRBJ1-2	TGTGCCAGCAGAGACAGGGGCTATGGCTACACCTTC	CASRDRGYGYTF
-	few	TRBV6-5	TRBJ2-3	TGTGCCAGCAGGGAGGGGGCTGGCACAGATACGCAGTATTTT	CASREGAGTDTQYF
TRBD1	-	TRBV5-1	TRBJ1-2	TGCGCCAGCAGCTGGAGACAGGGGAATGGCTACACCTTC	CASSWRQGNGYTF
TRBD2	-	TRBV10-3	TRBJ2-7	TGTGCCATCAAAGGGTCTAGCGGGGACGAGCAGTACTTC	CAIKGSSGDEQYF
-	once	TRBV30	TRBJ1-2	TGTGCCTGGACCCCCGCGAGGGGAGGGTACTATGGCTACACCTTC	CAWTPARGGYYGYTF
-	-	TRBV2	TRBJ1-1	TGTGCCAGCAGTGGGACAGAATACACTGAAGCTTTCTTT	CASSGTEYTEAFF
TRBD1	few	TRBV5-1	TRBJ2-2	TGCGCCAGCAGCTTTTTCAGCATACAGGGGGCCTCCGGGGAGCTGTTTTTT	CASSFFSIQGASGELFF
-	-	TRBV30	TRBJ1-5	TGTGCCTGGAGTCCCAGGGCTAATCAGCCCCAGCATTTT	CAWSPRANQPQHF
TRBD1	-	TRBV4-1	TRBJ1-6	TGCGCCAGCAGCCAGCAGCTACAGGGGATCCCCCTCCACTTT	CASSQQLQGIPLHF
-	-	TRBV6-5	TRBJ2-1	TGTGCCAGCAGGGCTACAGGGCACTCCTACAATGAGCAGTTCTTC	CASRATGHSYNEQFF
-	once	TRBV27	TRBJ2-1	TGTGCCAGCAGTTCACGACAGCACAGGTACAATGAGCAGTTCTTC	CASSSRQHRYNEQFF
TRBD1	-	TRBV6-6	TRBJ2-2	TGTGCCAGCAGCCCGGGACAGTACACCGGGGAGCTGTTTTTT	CASSPGQYTGELFF
-	-	TRBV9	TRBJ1-5	TGTGCCAGCAGCGTTAACGGGGATCAGCCCCAGCATTTT	CASSVNGDQPQHF
-	-	TRBV9	TRBJ2-2	TGTGCCAGCAGCGTAGAGGTGGAGGTGGGGGAGCTGTTTTTT	CASSVEVEVGELFF
-	-	TRBV28	TRBJ2-5	TGTGCCAGCAGTCCACATATGGAGACCCAGTACTTC	CASSPHMETQYF
-	few	TRBV6-6	TRBJ1-3	TGTGCCAGTTTTTTAATTCCGGGATCTGGAAACACCATATATTTT	CASFLIPGSGNTIYF
-	-	TRBV11-2	TRBJ2-7	TGTGCCAGCAGCTTGAGCAGGGCCTCCTACGAGCAGTACTTC	CASSLSRASYEQYF
TRBD2	-	TRBV6-5	TRBJ2-1	TGTGCCAGCACCGGACTAGCGGGAACCAATGAGCAGTTCTTC	CASTGLAGTNEQFF
-	-	TRBV3-1/TRBV3-2	TRBJ2-7	TGTGCCAGCAGCCAACAGGCTGAATCCTACGAGCAGTACTTC	CASSQQAESYEQYF
TRBD2	-	TRBV28	TRBJ2-1	TGTGCCAGCAGCTTGACTAGCGGGGGGTACAATGAGCAGTTCTTC	CASSLTSGGYNEQFF
-	once	TRBV2	TRBJ1-4	TGTGCCAGCAGTGCGGCACAGGGATATGCAACTAATGAAAAACTGTTTTTT	CASSAAQGYATNEKLFF
-	few	TRBV2	TRBJ1-1	TGTGCCAGCAGTGATTTGGGGGGGCCTTTGAAGGCTTTCTTT	CASSDLGGPLKAFF
-	-	TRBV6-1	TRBJ1-2	TGTGCCAGCAGTGAAGCCACTTACAGGGCGTACAACTATGGCTACACCTTC	CASSEATYRAYNYGYTF
TRBD2	-	TRBV2	TRBJ2-5	TGTGCCAGCAGGGGACTAGCGGGGGGGATGAGGGAGACCCAGTACTTC	CASRGLAGGMRETQYF
-	-	TRBV25-1	TRBJ1-2	TGTGCCAGCAGTGAAACAGGAATCTATGGCTACACCTTC	CASSETGIYGYTF
TRBD2	-	TRBV6-5	TRBJ2-7	TGTGCCAGCAGCCAAACTAGCGGGAGGACGTACGAGCAGTACTTC	CASSQTSGRTYEQYF
-	-	TRBV6-5	TRBJ2-3	TGTGCCAGCAGTTATTACAGTCGAGTCACAGATACGCAGTATTTT	CASSYYSRVTDTQYF
-	-	TRBV3-1/TRBV3-2	TRBJ2-7	TGTGCCAGCAGCCGTCGGGAGAACTACGAGCAGTACTTC	CASSRRENYEQYF
TRBD2	-	TRBV7-8	TRBJ2-7	TGTGCCAGCAGCTTATTAACCGGGGGGGCTTACGAGCAGTACTTC	CASSLLTGGAYEQYF
-	-	TRBV7-2	TRBJ1-2	TGTGCCAGCAGCTCGAGAGTACAGATATATGGCTACACCTTC	CASSSRVQIYGYTF
-	few	TRBV5-5	TRBJ2-3	TGTGCCAGCAGCTTGCCGGTCGCGAATACGCAGTATTTT	CASSLPVANTQYF
-	-	TRBV5-4	TRBJ1-3	TGTGCCAGCAGCTTGGATGGTACCAGGGGCGGAAACACCATATATTTT	CASSLDGTRGGNTIYF
-	once	TRBV21-1	TRBJ2-4	TGTGCCAGCAGCGACACGGGACAGCCCATTCAGTACTTC	CASSDTGQPIQYF
-	few	TRBV12-3/TRBV12-4	TRBJ2-7	TGTGCCAGCAGTTTACTCGGTTACGAGCAGTACTTC	CASSLLGYEQYF
TRBD1	-	TRBV10-3	TRBJ1-4	TGTGCCATCAGTGAGTCGGCGACAGGGCGTTTGGAACTGTTTTTT	CAISESATGRLELFF
TRBD1	-	TRBV27	TRBJ1-1	TGTGCCAGCATGAGGGGACAGGGGGCCGGTTCAGCTTTCTTT	CASMRGQGAGSAFF
-	-	TRBV4-1	TRBJ2-3	TGCGCCAGCAGTAAGCGGTCCAACACAGATACGCAGTATTTT	CASSKRSNTDTQYF
-	-	TRBV3-1/TRBV3-2	TRBJ1-2	TGTGCCAGCAGCCAATTCCCAACAGGGCCCCACTATGGCTACACCTTC	CASSQFPTGPHYGYTF
-	-	TRBV28	TRBJ1-2	TGTGCCAGCAGTTTATTTAGTCAGGGAACTAACTATGGCTACACCTTC	CASSLFSQGTNYGYTF
TRBD1	-	TRBV12-5	TRBJ1-1	TGTGCTAGTGGTTTGGGGGACAGGGCGCACACTGAAGCTTTCTTT	CASGLGDRAHTEAFF
-	-	TRBV20-1	TRBJ1-2	TGCAGTGCTAGTCGGGCGGGGAGATCAAATGGCTACACCTTC	CSASRAGRSNGYTF
-	-	TRBV7-9	TRBJ2-1	TGTGCCAGCACCTACGACCTGTCTGGGGGGTCCTACAATGAGCAGTTCTTC	CASTYDLSGGSYNEQFF
-	-	TRBV11-2	TRBJ2-1	TGTGCCAGCAGCTTTAGGGGGGGGGCGAGTATTGAGCAGTTCTTC	CASSFRGGASIEQFF
-	-	TRBV19	TRBJ2-6	TGTGCCAGTAGTATAGTTGCAGGCTCTGGGGCCAACGTCCTGACTTTC	CASSIVAGSGANVLTF
-	-	TRBV19	TRBJ1-2	TGTGCCAGCAGGGATGCAGTGCACTATGGCTACACCTTC	CASRDAVHYGYTF
TRBD2	-	TRBV5-1	TRBJ2-3	TGCGCCAGCAGCTTGGGGAGCGGGACTAGCACAGATACGCAGTATTTT	CASSLGSGTSTDTQYF
-	-	TRBV27	TRBJ1-1	TGTGCCAGCAGTTTAGCAGGGAACACTGAAGCTTTCTTT	CASSLAGNTEAFF
-	-	TRBV30	TRBJ1-5	TGTGCCTGGAGGGGGGGAGTCAATCAGCCCCAGCATTTT	CAWRGGVNQPQHF
TRBD1	once	TRBV6-5	TRBJ2-5	TGTGCCAGCAGAGAGGGACAGGCCCAGAGGGAGACCCAGTACTTC	CASREGQAQRETQYF
TRBD1	-	TRBV4-1	TRBJ1-2	TGCGCCAGCAGCCAACCTCCAGGGGGCGCGTCCTATGGCTACACCTTC	CASSQPPGGASYGYTF
TRBD1	-	TRBV13	TRBJ1-1	TGTGCCAGCAGCCCGGGGGACAGGGAATATGAAGCTTTCTTT	CASSPGDREYEAFF
-	once	TRBV5-1	TRBJ2-5	TGCGCCAGCAGCTTGGCGAGGGCGTCCCAAGAGACCCAGTACTTC	CASSLARASQETQYF
TRBD2	-	TRBV7-8	TRBJ2-1	TGTGCCAGCAGCCCTAGCGGGAGCTCCTACAATGAGCAGTTCTTC	CASSPSGSSYNEQFF
-	-	TRBV3-1/TRBV3-2	TRBJ2-7	TGTGCCAGCAGCCAAGAGATCTGGAGCTCCTACGAGCAGTACTTC	CASSQEIWSSYEQYF
-	-	TRBV6-5	TRBJ2-5	TGTGCCAGCAGACAGGGATCGAAGACCCAGTACTTC	CASRQGSKTQYF
-	-	TRBV7-6	TRBJ2-3	TGTGCCAGCAGCTTAGAGCCCCTCGGGGGGCTTGGCACAGATACGCAGTATTTT	CASSLEPLGGLGTDTQYF